One and the same sample provided the 14 T cell receptor beta chains below, sequenced in a study of blood T cells in healthy people across ages. The second PCR ran about 6 to 11 cycles with a sample-barcoded 5' primer and J-beta primers. TCRdb re-called the 5' RACE reads with MiXCR, one entry per CDR3 protein. The table includes some 1,800,000 distinct CDR3 sequences, approximately 40% detected once. The sequencing sample was made of blood. Receptor source: a human donor in good health.

Concerning this clonotype itself: One end of the junction fails to match germline, which may point to a read error. This chain links TRBV20-1 with TRBJ1-2; maybe TRBD1 (6 bases). The CDR3 totals 15 residues. CDR1 is DFQATT, CDR2 SNEGSKA, per germline (reference sequence). The CDR3 bases are TGCAGTGTTAGAGCCCCCGGGGGGGCGCACTATGGCTACACCTTC. Translating gives CSVRAPGGAHYGYTF.

V gene TRBV20-1 combines with J gene TRBJ1-5; 11 bases are a match to TRBD1. Germline CDR1 is DFQATT and CDR2 is SNEGSKA (reference sequence). The V gene end was trimmed by 3 bases and the J gene end by 4 bases; junction bases not matched to a gene: 2. The CDR3 is 14 amino acids. The CDR3 spells CSARGQGVNQPQHF. For the CDR3, the DNA is TGCAGTGCTAGGGGACAGGGGGTTAATCAGCCCCAGCATTTT.

In the case of this clonotype: A read error is possible here, since a much larger clone lies one base away. The chain employs TRBV24-1 and TRBJ2-4; TRBD2 agrees at 12 bases. Germline V gives CDR1 KGHDR, CDR2 SFDVKD. CDR3 length: 15 residues. With 5 bases clipped from V and 13 bases from J, the junction kept 11 bases outside the gene matches. The CDR3 DNA is TGTGCCACCAGTGCGACTAGCGGGGGCTACAATGAGCAGTACTTC. Translated, it gives CATSATSGGYNEQYF.

The J gene is TRBJ2-5, the V gene TRBV6-2 or TRBV6-3; D possibly matches TRBD1 or TRBD2 (5 bases each). The CDR3 has 13 residues. The V gene's germline CDR1 is MNHEY and CDR2 SVGEGT. With 5 bases removed from V and 3 bases from J, the gap between germline ends came to 10 bases. CDR3 protein: CASSDGTEETQYF. Here the CDR3 DNA reads TGTGCCAGCAGTGACGGGACGGAAGAGACCCAGTACTTC.

The gene calls are TRBV10-3 and TRBJ2-3, with 8 bases aligning to TRBD2. The CDR3 is 16 amino acids. Trimming removed 1 base from V and 5 bases from J; junction bases left unmatched: 8. CDR1 is ENHRY and CDR2 is SYGVKD in the germline V gene. For the CDR3, the DNA is TGTGCCATCAGTGAGTGGATAGCGGGGAGTGGAGATACGCAGTATTTT. Amino acids: CAISEWIAGSGDTQYF.

This clonotype was detected a few times. This chain links TRBV5-1 with TRBJ2-5; perhaps TRBD1 as D (6 bases). The CDR3 spans 15 residues. The germline V and J ends were trimmed by 0 bases and 2 bases, with 11 bases remaining between them. Germline-derived CDR1 and CDR2 are SGHRS and YFSETQ. CDR3 amino acids: CASSLEGGVQETQYF. CDR3 nucleotides: TGCGCCAGCAGCTTGGAAGGGGGTGTTCAAGAGACCCAGTACTTC.

This clonotype showed up just a few times. The chain links TRBV4-2 to TRBJ1-2; 7 bases are shared with TRBD1. The V gene's germline CDR1 is LGHNA and CDR2 YNFKEQ. The V and J ends lost 6 bases and 4 bases, in that order; junction bases with no gene match: 8. The CDR3 contains 14 residues. The CDR3 protein is CASSARGTGYGYTF. The CDR3 DNA reads TGTGCCAGCAGTGCCAGGGGGACGGGCTATGGCTACACCTTC.

This clonotype showed up just a few times. The chain employs TRBV20-1 and TRBJ2-1; TRBD1 matches at 10 bases. Germline CDR1 is DFQATT and CDR2 is SNEGSKA (reference sequence). CDR3 size: 14 residues. V gave up 5 bases and J gave up 7 bases; unmatched junction bases: 8. The CDR3 nucleotides are TGCAGTGCTTTGGCCGGGACAGGGGAAAATGAGCAGTTCTTC. It codes for CSALAGTGENEQFF.

This clonotype has more than one count but fewer than ten. The genes are TRBV7-9 and TRBJ2-7; the D is unclear. CDR1 and CDR2 from the germline V gene are SEHNR and FQNEAQ (reference sequence). V was pared by 5 bases and J by 2 bases, with 10 bases between. The CDR3 covers 13 residues. DNA of the CDR3: TGTGCCAGCAGCCCCGTGCTCCCCTACGAGCAGTACTTC. It yields the protein CASSPVLPYEQYF.

This clonotype was detected a few times. The rearrangement joins TRBV7-9 to TRBJ1-4, with D uncertain. The germline V and J ends were trimmed by 3 bases and 6 bases, with 8 bases remaining between them. Per germline, CDR1 SEHNR and CDR2 FQNEAQ (reference sequence). There are 13 residues in the CDR3. DNA of the CDR3: TGTGCCAGCAGCTTCTTATTAGATGAAAAACTGTTTTTT. Its translation is CASSFLLDEKLFF.

This clonotype was seen only a few times. The J gene is TRBJ2-3, the V gene TRBV5-1; TRBD1 matches at 7 bases. The length of the CDR3 is 18 residues. CDR1 is SGHRS, CDR2 YFSETQ, per germline. The J segment lost 4 bases and the V segment lost 1 base, leaving 15 bases of the junction unmatched. CDR3 region: CASSLTRDSSPYPDTQYF. CDR3 in DNA: TGCGCCAGCAGCTTGACGAGGGACAGTTCTCCTTATCCAGATACGCAGTATTTT.

This clonotype was counted a few times. The gene calls are TRBV18 and TRBJ2-3, with D uncertain. Germline V gene lookup returns CDR1 KGHSH and CDR2 LQKENI. V lost 10 bases to trimming and J lost 2 bases, with 13 bases between them. This CDR3 spans 13 amino acids. CDR3 DNA: TGTGCCACCTTGCTCAGCAACACAGATACGCAGTATTTT. Protein: CATLLSNTDTQYF.

This chain connects TRBV7-8 to TRBJ1-2, with TRBD1 as a possible D gene (5 bases). Germline CDR1 SGHVS, CDR2 FQNEAQ. V was clipped by 6 bases and J by 1 base, with 15 bases between them. CDR3 length: 15 amino acids. The CDR3 nucleotides are TGTGCCAGCAGACCCATCGAAGGGGTTAACTATGGCTACACCTTC. Amino acids: CASRPIEGVNYGYTF.

CDR3 DNA: TGTGCCAGTCAGGGAATATCGGGGTACAATGAGCAGTTCTTC. It specifies CASQGISGYNEQFF. The rearrangement links TRBV6-1 to TRBJ2-1; D assignment may be TRBD1 or TRBD2 (5 bases each). The V end was cut by 9 bases, the J end by 4 bases, with 16 bases between. This CDR3 contains 14 residues. The germline V gene encodes CDR1 MNHNS and CDR2 SASEGT.